The 5 T cell receptor beta chains below come from one sample, sequenced in a study of early T cells in non-severe SARS-CoV-2 infection. TCRdb passed the 5' RACE reads through MiXCR, listing each CDR3 protein once. The table shows more than 80,000 distinct CDR3 sequences, with over 15% occurring only once. Material: whole blood. These receptors were taken from an adult who was a healthcare worker with PCR-confirmed SARS-CoV-2 infection or an uninfected control (not recorded which).

The genes are TRBV6-4 and TRBJ2-1; the D gene is possibly TRBD1 (6 bases). V lost 5 bases and J lost 11, with 16 bases in between. This CDR3 contains 13 residues. Germline V gives CDR1 MRHNA, CDR2 SNTAGT. In nucleotides, the CDR3 is TGTGCCAGCAGTCGCAGGGGTGGCGATAAGCAGTTCTTC. Its protein is CASSRRGGDKQFF.

The genes are TRBV6-2 or TRBV6-3 and TRBJ1-6, with 7 bases identical to TRBD1. The germline gives CDR1 MNHEY, CDR2 SVGEGT. J lost 8 bases, V lost 5 bases, and 9 bases had no gene match. The CDR3 length is 15 residues. The CDR3, as DNA: TGTGCCAGCAGTACGCGACAGGGAGAGGATTCACCCCTCCACTTT. It specifies CASSTRQGEDSPLHF.

This CDR3 reads CASSFGLANSYEQYF. DNA of the CDR3: TGTGCCAGCAGCTTCGGACTAGCAAATTCCTACGAGCAGTACTTC. The chain links TRBV5-4 to TRBJ2-7, with 8 bases that match TRBD2. Germline lookup yields CDR1 SGHNT and CDR2 YYREEE (reference sequence). This CDR3 has 15 amino acids. J gave up 1 base and V 2 bases, and 5 bases lay outside the gene matches.

This clonotype was seen a few times. The chain carries TRBV28 and TRBJ1-6; 7 bases are shared with TRBD1. The V segment lost 7 bases and the J segment 4 bases; nucleotides outside the gene matches: 1. This CDR3 has 13 residues. Germline values: CDR1 MDHEN, CDR2 SYDVKM. In DNA form, the CDR3 reads TGTGCCAGCAAGGGACAGTATAATTCACCCCTCCACTTT. It yields the protein CASKGQYNSPLHF.

J is TRBJ2-4 and V is TRBV7-2, with a possible D match to TRBD1 (6 bases). V lost 0 bases and J lost 0, with 18 bases in between. CDR1 and CDR2 from the germline V gene are SGHTA and FQGNSA. This CDR3 spans 19 amino acids. As DNA, the CDR3 is TGTGCCAGCAGCTTAGCGCTGGGGGCGGAAGATCTAGCCAAAAACATTCAGTACTTC. This codes for CASSLALGAEDLAKNIQYF.